This T cell receptor beta chain was identified in a study of blood T cell repertoires in COVID-19. Study-wide background: Acute and convalescent COVID-19 specimens originated in the United States, Italy and Spain. Nucleic acid was either cDNA or gDNA, and it came from T cells, B-cell-depleted T cells, or PBMCs.

In the authors' workflow: How many nucleated cells were present was estimated from reference gene primer amplification. The repertoire was sequenced with immunoSEQ multiplex PCR; TCRdb's copy has only in-frame clones and lacks some. That table gives V, J and clone size, and the DNA gave D and trimming. Of tens of thousands of clones in the sample, over 75% were seen once. The V gene's germline CDR1 is SGHVS and CDR2 FNYEAQ. The CDR3 extends over 15 amino acids. V trimming: 1 base; J trimming: 5 bases; junction bases outside the gene matches: 6. This TCR was recovered from a woman aged 60 to 75 with active COVID-19. The material sequenced was peripheral blood. The rearrangement uses TRBV7-6 and TRBJ2-3; TRBD1 agrees at 7 bases. The CDR3 protein is CASSLVAQGKDTQYF. The CDR3 nucleotides read TGTGCCAGCAGCTTAGTGGCACAGGGGAAAGATACGCAGTATTTT.